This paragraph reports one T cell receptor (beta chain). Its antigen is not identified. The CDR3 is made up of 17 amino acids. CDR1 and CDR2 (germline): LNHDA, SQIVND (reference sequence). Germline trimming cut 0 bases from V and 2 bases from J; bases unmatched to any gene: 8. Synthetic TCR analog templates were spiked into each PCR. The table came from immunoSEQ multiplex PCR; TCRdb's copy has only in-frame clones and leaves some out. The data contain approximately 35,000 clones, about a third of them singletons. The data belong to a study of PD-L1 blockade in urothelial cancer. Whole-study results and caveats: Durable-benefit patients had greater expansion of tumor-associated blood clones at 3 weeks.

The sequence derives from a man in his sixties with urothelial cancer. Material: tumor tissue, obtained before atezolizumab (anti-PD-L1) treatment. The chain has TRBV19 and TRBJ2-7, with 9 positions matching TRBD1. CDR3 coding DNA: TGTGCCAGTAGTATAGAGATGTCTGGGGACAGGGCCTACGAGCAGTACTTC. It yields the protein CASSIEMSGDRAYEQYF. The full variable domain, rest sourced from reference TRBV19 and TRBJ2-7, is DGGITQSPKYLFRKEGQNVTLSCEQNLNHDAMYWYRQDPGQGLRLIYYSQIVNDFQKGDIAEGYSVSREKKESFPLTVTSAQKNPTAFYLCASSIEMSGDRAYEQYFGPGTRLTVT.